This T cell receptor beta chain was profiled in a study of cytomegalovirus exposure and HLA in healthy donors. Trimming took 2 bases from V and 3 from J; bases not matched to a gene: 2. Germline V gives CDR1 SEHNR, CDR2 FQNEAQ (reference sequence). This CDR3 contains 16 residues. This clone was counted a single time. Antigen: not known. Findings and limits, study-wide: A classifier reportedly called cytomegalovirus status with high sensitivity and specificity.

The table came from immunoSEQ multiplex PCR; TCRdb's copy has only in-frame clones and leaves some out. The data show some 130,000 clones, 89% seen once. This TCR was recovered from a woman under 30 in good health and CMV-seronegative. The material sequenced was PBMCs. The chain joins TRBV7-9 to TRBJ2-2; 11 bases match TRBD1. This chain's CDR3 is CASSLRTGGDTGELFF. In DNA form, the CDR3 reads TGTGCCAGCAGCTTACGGACAGGGGGCGACACCGGGGAGCTGTTTTTT. Supplemented by reference TRBV7-9 and TRBJ2-2, the full variable domain reads DTGVSQNPRHKITKRGQNVTFRCDPISEHNRLYWYRQTLGQGPEFLTYFQNEAQLEKSRLLSDRFSAERPKGSFSTLEIQRTEQGDSAMYLCASSLRTGGDTGELFFGEGSRLTVL.